This T cell receptor beta chain derives from a study of blood T cell repertoires in COVID-19. The CDR3 sequence is 16 residues long. Germline CDR1 and CDR2: KGHSH and LQKENI. With 2 bases clipped from V and 5 bases from J, the junction kept 9 bases outside the gene matches. Those enrolled, adults aged roughly 18 to 89 years, came from roughly 22 US areas. Assignments of participants to cohorts depended upon their own reported clinical history. Authors' data handling: Scientists estimated how many nucleated cells there were by amplifying reference gene primers. Profiling relied on immunoSEQ multiplex PCR, and the TCRdb table lists in-frame clones only, not all of them. That table gives V, J and clone size, and the DNA gave D and trimming. The sample comprises a few hundred thousand clones, 87% of which are singletons, and 1% rests with the top ten.

This sequence joins TRBV18 and TRBJ2-5, with 9 nucleotides matching TRBD1. The sequencing input was PBMCs or T cells enriched from blood (not recorded which). This receptor was obtained from a woman in her thirties who had recovered from COVID-19. The CDR3 region is CASSPIRDRVFETQYF. The CDR3 DNA follows: TGTGCCAGCTCACCAATCCGGGACAGGGTTTTCGAGACCCAGTACTTC. The full variable domain, with the rest looked up from reference TRBV18 and TRBJ2-5, is NAGVMQNPRHLVRRRGQEARLRCSPMKGHSHVYWYRQLPEEGLKFMVYLQKENIIDESGMPKERFSAEFPKEGPSILRIQQVVRGDSAAYFCASSPIRDRVFETQYFGPGTRLLVL.